The rows below give T cell receptor beta chains drawn from one sample of a study of shared clonotypes between healthy human individuals. Assay used: immunoSEQ multiplex PCR; TCRdb lists only in-frame clones, some missing. The data hold just over 2,000,000 clones, with approximately 95% observed a single time. The specimen was naive CD8+ T cells sorted from blood. The receptors were gathered from a young man in good health. CDR3s include the opening cysteine and the closing phenylalanine or tryptophan. D genes are given only for firm matches. Size is stated for part of the rows, as once, few or many counts, or as a class when the clone is expanded.

J gene,D gene,V gene,clone size,CDR3 DNA,CDR3 protein
TRBJ1-6,-,TRBV10-3,-,TGTGCCATCAGTGAAATATTCGGCAGGCCGGGAGATAATTCACCCCTCCACTTT,CAISEIFGRPGDNSPLHF
TRBJ2-1,-,TRBV7-2,-,TGTGCCAGCAGCTTAGAGTCCCAGATCAATGAGCAGTTCTTC,CASSLESQINEQFF
TRBJ2-7,TRBD2,TRBV27,once,TGTGCCAGCAGCAATACCCCTAGCGGCTACGAGCAGTACTTC,CASSNTPSGYEQYF
TRBJ1-6,-,TRBV11-2,-,TGTGCCAGCAGCTCCCTCTCCCGCAGTAGCTCCTATAATTCACCCCTCCACTTT,CASSSLSRSSSYNSPLHF
TRBJ2-2,TRBD1,TRBV2,-,TGTGCCGGCGACAGGGACGGGGAGCTGTTTTTT,CAGDRDGELFF
TRBJ2-3,TRBD2,TRBV5-6,-,TGTGCCAGCAGCTCGGCGGGGGATAGCGGGGGCACAGATACGCAGTATTTT,CASSSAGDSGGTDTQYF
TRBJ2-1,TRBD1,TRBV9,-,TGTGCCAGCAGCGTGGGGACAGGGTGGAATGAGCAGTTCTTC,CASSVGTGWNEQFF
TRBJ1-1,-,TRBV29-1,-,TGCAGCGTTGAAACCGGGTCGGGCACTGAAGCTTTCTTT,CSVETGSGTEAFF
TRBJ2-5,TRBD2,TRBV11-3,-,TGTGCCAGCAGCTTAGTAGCGGGAGTGTTGGAGACCCAGTACTTC,CASSLVAGVLETQYF
TRBJ1-6,TRBD1,TRBV4-3,-,TGCGCCAGCAGCCAAGTATGGGACAGTAAGACACCCCTCCACTTT,CASSQVWDSKTPLHF
TRBJ2-1,TRBD2,TRBV13,-,TGTGCCAGCAGCTGGCGAGGGACTAGTGTCTACAATGAGCAGTTCTTC,CASSWRGTSVYNEQFF
TRBJ1-2,-,TRBV15,-,TGTGCCACCAGAAACAACAGTGGGAGCTTAAGCTACACCTTC,CATRNNSGSLSYTF
TRBJ2-5,TRBD2,TRBV2,-,TGTGCCAGCAGTGGGCCGGGACTAGCGGGAGGGCCGGCATGGGAGACCCAGTACTTC,CASSGPGLAGGPAWETQYF
TRBJ2-2,TRBD2,TRBV2,-,TGTGCCAGCGACGGGACTAGCCTCACCGGGGAGCTGTTTTTT,CASDGTSLTGELFF
TRBJ1-2,-,TRBV7-8,-,TGTGCCAGCAGCTTAGCGGGTGACGGACCTAACTATGGCTACACCTTC,CASSLAGDGPNYGYTF
TRBJ2-5,-,TRBV29-1,many,TGCAGCGTAGTTAACGAAGGGGGGACCCAGTACTTC,CSVVNEGGTQYF
TRBJ2-7,-,TRBV28,once,TGTGCCAGCAGACCCCTCGGGGTTGCGGATGAGCAGTACTTC,CASRPLGVADEQYF
TRBJ2-7,TRBD2,TRBV4-1,-,TGCGCCAGCAGCCGGACTAGCGGGGGAGTAGAGCAGTACTTC,CASSRTSGGVEQYF
TRBJ2-3,TRBD1,TRBV13,once,TGTGCCAGCAGCGAACCGGGACAGAGCACAGATACGCAGTATTTT,CASSEPGQSTDTQYF
TRBJ2-7,-,TRBV27,-,TGTGCCAGCAGTCTCAGCTCCTACGAGCAGTACTTC,CASSLSSYEQYF
TRBJ2-1,-,TRBV7-6,-,TGTGCCAGCAGCTTAGAAGGAGAGCTCCCGTACAATGAGCAGTTCTTC,CASSLEGELPYNEQFF
TRBJ1-2,-,TRBV5-5,-,TGTGCCAGCAGCTTGGATCTGGGACCTTTGGGCTATGGCTACACCTTC,CASSLDLGPLGYGYTF
TRBJ2-7,-,TRBV6-5,-,TGTGCCAGCAGTCCGGGGCTATCCTACGAGCAGTACTTC,CASSPGLSYEQYF
TRBJ2-1,-,TRBV27,-,TGTGCCAGCAGTTTGTTGTGGGGAAGCTCCTACAATGAGCAGTTCTTC,CASSLLWGSSYNEQFF